These 9 T cell receptor beta chains originate from one sample sequenced in a study of shared clonotypes between healthy human individuals. Produced via immunoSEQ multiplex PCR; TCRdb's table is partial and in-frame only. The sample holds millions of clones, 93% seen once. The sequencing input was naive CD4+ T cells from PBMCs. Indicated subset: CD45RA+ positively selected. All receptors derive from a man between 18 and 35 years old in good health. Some clones in this sample may be carry-over from other donors' samples.

The chain links TRBV6-5 to TRBJ2-7, with D perhaps matching TRBD1 (5 bases). The germline CDR1 and CDR2 sequences are MNHEY and SVGAGI. CDR3 length: 14 residues. With 6 bases removed from V and 0 bases from J, the gap between germline ends came to 12 bases. This CDR3 reads CASSPLGDSYEQYF. CDR3 coding DNA: TGTGCCAGCAGCCCGCTAGGGGACTCCTACGAGCAGTACTTC.

The V and J genes are TRBV5-4 and TRBJ2-1; tentative D call: TRBD1 (5 bases). V was shortened by 4 bases and J by 9 bases, with 14 bases between the two germline ends. The CDR3 contains 13 residues. Per the germline V gene, CDR1 is SGHNT and CDR2 is YYREEE (reference sequence). The CDR3 protein is CASSRTGSLEQFF. The CDR3 region has the DNA TGTGCCAGCAGCCGCACAGGAAGCCTTGAGCAGTTCTTC.

The CDR3: CASSRPTVGGVAYNEQFF. CDR3 DNA: TGCGCCAGCAGCCGACCAACAGTGGGGGGAGTCGCCTACAATGAGCAGTTCTTC. The gene calls are TRBV4-1 and TRBJ2-1; D perhaps matches TRBD2 (6 bases). CDR3 length equals 18 residues. Looked up from germline, CDR1 is MGHRA and CDR2 is YSYEKL. Trimming removed 4 bases from V and 2 bases from J, with 21 bases in between.

This chain connects TRBV4-1 to TRBJ2-5, with 7 nucleotides matching TRBD2. This CDR3 contains 16 residues. The germline V gene has CDR1 MGHRA and CDR2 YSYEKL. Losses at the gene ends were 4 bases for V and 4 bases for J; bases not matched to a gene: 12. The CDR3 loop reads CASSPGYPGGPETQYF. The CDR3 DNA reads as TGCGCCAGCAGCCCCGGTTATCCGGGAGGACCAGAGACCCAGTACTTC.

The gene calls are TRBV6-5 and TRBJ2-3, with D tentatively TRBD1 (5 bases). Trimming took off 0 bases at V and 7 bases at J, with 17 bases between the two ends. The CDR3 extends over 16 amino acids. CDR1 is MNHEY and CDR2 is SVGAGI in the germline V gene. Here the CDR3 reads CASSYSSRGRPNTQYF. CDR3 sequence (DNA): TGTGCCAGCAGTTACTCGAGTAGGGGCCGGCCAAATACGCAGTATTTT.

This chain connects TRBV27 to TRBJ2-5; 14 nucleotides line up with TRBD2. The trim removed 5 bases at V and 1 base at J, leaving 6 bases unmatched. There are 17 residues in the CDR3. Germline lookup yields CDR1 MNHEY and CDR2 SMNVEV (reference sequence). CDR3 sequence reads: CASSRLAGGNFQETQYF. The CDR3 nucleotides are TGTGCCAGCAGTCGACTAGCGGGAGGGAATTTCCAAGAGACCCAGTACTTC.

The chain couples TRBV4-1 to TRBJ2-7, with 8 bases that match TRBD1. Germline trimming cut 0 bases from V and 2 bases from J; bases unmatched to any gene: 3. The CDR3 has 15 residues. Germline CDR1 MGHRA, CDR2 YSYEKL. In DNA form, the CDR3 reads TGCGCCAGCAGCCAAGATGGGACAGGAACCTACGAGCAGTACTTC. Its translation is CASSQDGTGTYEQYF.

DNA for the CDR3: TGTGCCAGCAGCGTAGGCTCGCAGGGGCGCAGCACCGGGGAGCTGTTTTTT. As protein: CASSVGSQGRSTGELFF. The chain employs TRBV9 and TRBJ2-2; perhaps TRBD1 as D (6 bases). V dropped 0 bases and J dropped 4 bases, with 16 bases sitting between them. The germline V gene has CDR1 SGDLS and CDR2 YYNGEE. This CDR3 contains 17 residues.

This chain links TRBV7-7 with TRBJ2-1, with D perhaps TRBD2 (5 bases). V was clipped by 5 bases and J by 7 bases, with 15 bases between them. The CDR3 is 14 amino acids. Germline V gene sequence: CDR1 SSHAT, CDR2 FNYEAQ (reference sequence). The DNA for the CDR3 is TGTGCCAGCAGCCGTTACGGAGCGGAGAATGAGCAGTTCTTC. Translated, it gives CASSRYGAENEQFF.